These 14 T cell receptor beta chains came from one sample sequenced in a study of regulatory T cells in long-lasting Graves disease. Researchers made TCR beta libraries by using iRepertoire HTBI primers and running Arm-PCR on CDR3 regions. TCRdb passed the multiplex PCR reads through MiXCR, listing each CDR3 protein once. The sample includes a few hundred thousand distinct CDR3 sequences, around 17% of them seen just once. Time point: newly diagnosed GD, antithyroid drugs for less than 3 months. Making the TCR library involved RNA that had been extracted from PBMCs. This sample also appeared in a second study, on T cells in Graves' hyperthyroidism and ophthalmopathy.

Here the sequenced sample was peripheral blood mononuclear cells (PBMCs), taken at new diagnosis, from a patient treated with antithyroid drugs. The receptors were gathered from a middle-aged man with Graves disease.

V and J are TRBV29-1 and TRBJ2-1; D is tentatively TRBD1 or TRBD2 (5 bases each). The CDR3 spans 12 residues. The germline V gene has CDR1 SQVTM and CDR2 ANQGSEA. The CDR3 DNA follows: TGCACCTTCCGGGACGGCTATGATGAGCAGTTCTTC. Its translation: CTFRDGYDEQFF.

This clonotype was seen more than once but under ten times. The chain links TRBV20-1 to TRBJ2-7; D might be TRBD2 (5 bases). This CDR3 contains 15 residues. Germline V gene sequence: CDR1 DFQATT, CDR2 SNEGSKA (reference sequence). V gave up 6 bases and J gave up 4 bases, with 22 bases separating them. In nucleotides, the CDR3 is TGCAGTGCCCAGAGCCCCTCGAGCGGCCTTTACGAGCAGTACTTC. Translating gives CSAQSPSSGLYEQYF.

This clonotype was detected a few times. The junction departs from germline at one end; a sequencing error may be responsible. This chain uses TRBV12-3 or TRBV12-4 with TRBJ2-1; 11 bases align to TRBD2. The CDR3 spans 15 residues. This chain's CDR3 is CASSLRLAGNNEQLF. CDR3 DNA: TGTGCCAGCAGTTTAAGACTAGCGGGAAACAATGAGCAGCTCTTC.

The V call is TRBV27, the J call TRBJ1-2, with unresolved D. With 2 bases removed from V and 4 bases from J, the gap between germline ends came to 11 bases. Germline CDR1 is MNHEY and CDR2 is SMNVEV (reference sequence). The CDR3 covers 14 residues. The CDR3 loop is CASSLSSGFYGYTF. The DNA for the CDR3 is TGTGCCAGCAGTTTAAGTTCCGGGTTCTATGGCTACACCTTC.

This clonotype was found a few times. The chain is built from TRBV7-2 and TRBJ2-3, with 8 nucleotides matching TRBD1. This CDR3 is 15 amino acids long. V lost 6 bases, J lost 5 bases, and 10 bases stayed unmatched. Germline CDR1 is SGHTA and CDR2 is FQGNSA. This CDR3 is CASRPGQGSQDTQYF. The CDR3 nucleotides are TGTGCCAGCAGACCCGGACAGGGTTCACAAGATACGCAGTATTTT. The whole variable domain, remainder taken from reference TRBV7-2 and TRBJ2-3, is GAGVSQSPSNKVTEKGKDVELRCDPISGHTALYWYRQSLGQGLEFLIYFQGNSAPDKSGLPSDRFSAERTGGSVSTLTIQRTQQEDSAVYLCASRPGQGSQDTQYFGPGTRLTVL.

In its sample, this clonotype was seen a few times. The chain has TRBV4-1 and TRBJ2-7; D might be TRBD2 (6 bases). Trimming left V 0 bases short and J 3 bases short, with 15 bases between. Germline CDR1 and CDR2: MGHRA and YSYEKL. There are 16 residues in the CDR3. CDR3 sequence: CASSQEQTSSLYEQYF. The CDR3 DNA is TGCGCCAGCAGCCAAGAGCAGACTAGTTCCCTCTACGAGCAGTACTTC.

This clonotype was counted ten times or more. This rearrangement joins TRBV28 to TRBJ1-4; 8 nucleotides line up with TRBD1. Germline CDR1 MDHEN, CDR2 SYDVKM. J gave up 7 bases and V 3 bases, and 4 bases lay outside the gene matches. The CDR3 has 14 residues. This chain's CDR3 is CASSFVRGPEKLFF. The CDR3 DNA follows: TGTGCCAGCAGTTTCGTCAGGGGGCCTGAAAAACTGTTTTTT.

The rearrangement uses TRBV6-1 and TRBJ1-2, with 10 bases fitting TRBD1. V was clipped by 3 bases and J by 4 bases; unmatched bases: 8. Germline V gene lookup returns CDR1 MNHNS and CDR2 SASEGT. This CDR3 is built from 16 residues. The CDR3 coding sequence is TGTGCCAGCAGTGACTTCATTGGACAGGGGGGCTATGGCTACACCTTC. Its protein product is CASSDFIGQGGYGYTF.

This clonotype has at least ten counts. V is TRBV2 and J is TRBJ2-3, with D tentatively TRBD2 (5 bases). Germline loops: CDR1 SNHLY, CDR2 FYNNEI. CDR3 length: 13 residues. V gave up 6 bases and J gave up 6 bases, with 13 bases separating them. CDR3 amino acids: CASSAEGRDTQYF. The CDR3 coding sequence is TGTGCCAGCAGCGCAGAGGGTCGGGATACGCAGTATTTT.

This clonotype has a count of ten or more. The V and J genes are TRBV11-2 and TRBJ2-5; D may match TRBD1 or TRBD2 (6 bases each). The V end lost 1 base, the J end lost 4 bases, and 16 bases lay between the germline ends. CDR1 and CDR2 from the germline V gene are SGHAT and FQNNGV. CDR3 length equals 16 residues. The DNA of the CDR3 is TGTGCCAGCAGCTTAGGCCAGTGGGGGGCCGGAGAGACCCAGTACTTC. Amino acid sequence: CASSLGQWGAGETQYF.

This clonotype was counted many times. Here the CDR3 reads CASGRGRFDNEQFF. Here the CDR3 DNA reads TGTGCCAGCGGCAGGGGCAGGTTTGACAATGAGCAGTTCTTC. This rearrangement joins TRBV12-3 or TRBV12-4 to TRBJ2-1, with a weak D call TRBD1 (6 bases). The length of the CDR3 is 14 residues. Trimming pared 8 bases from V and 5 bases from J, leaving 16 bases between.

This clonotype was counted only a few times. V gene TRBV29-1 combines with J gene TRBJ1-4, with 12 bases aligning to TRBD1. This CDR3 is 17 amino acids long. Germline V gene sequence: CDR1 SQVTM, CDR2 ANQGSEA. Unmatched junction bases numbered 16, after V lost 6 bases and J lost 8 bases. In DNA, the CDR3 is TGCAGCGTAGCTGACACCGGGACAGGGGGCGCGTCGGAAAAACTGTTTTTT. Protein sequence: CSVADTGTGGASEKLFF.

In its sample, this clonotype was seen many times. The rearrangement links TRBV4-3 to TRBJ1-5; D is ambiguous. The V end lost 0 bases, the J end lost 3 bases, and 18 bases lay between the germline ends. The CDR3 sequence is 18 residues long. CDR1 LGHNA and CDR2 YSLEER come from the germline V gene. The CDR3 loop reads CASSQDVSSRRPNQPQHF. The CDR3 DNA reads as TGCGCCAGCAGCCAAGATGTGTCGTCCCGCAGGCCCAATCAGCCCCAGCATTTT.

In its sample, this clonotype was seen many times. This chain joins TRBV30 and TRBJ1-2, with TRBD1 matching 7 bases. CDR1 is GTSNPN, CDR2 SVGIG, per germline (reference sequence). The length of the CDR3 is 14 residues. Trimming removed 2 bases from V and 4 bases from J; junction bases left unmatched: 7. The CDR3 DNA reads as TGTGCCTGGAGTAGTTCGGGACAGATCTATGGCTACACCTTC. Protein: CAWSSSGQIYGYTF.